This T cell receptor beta chain originates from a study of identifying expanded T cells in peripheral blood (dated by TCRdb to the late 2010s). Broadly, across the study: Technical replicates were generated by sequencing separate aliquots of the same genomic DNA pool, with four replicates compared pairwise. The paper as a whole reports these results and caveats: About 1.3 differentially abundant clones were flagged by the binomial model between technical replicates, whereas about 15 and 19 were flagged over around two weeks and four weeks, respectively. The authors expected that biological variance in healthy repertoires might rise further over much longer intervals, such as months to years. For all healthy donors, the variance in clone template counts between two-week samples rose significantly as total template count increased. Across all healthy-donor time intervals, the beta-binomial model significantly cut both the number of clones called differentially abundant and the false-positive rate.

No immune events such as infections were documented for the healthy donors during the collection period. Blood repertoires from healthy donors were used as a training cohort for calibrating time-dependent variance in a beta-binomial model of differential abundance of T-cell clones. The training cohort was composed of roughly ten healthy donors, 3 female and 7 male. Donor ages ranged from about 29 to 65 years, with an average of around 45 years. Whole blood, obtained from a commercial supplier, was collected from each healthy donor at three time points spaced approximately two weeks apart. For immunosequencing, genomic DNA was extracted from unsorted whole blood. Details on this clone: Its target antigen remains unknown. No base quality values were provided; no much bigger clone lies one nucleotide off.

From its cysteine to its phenylalanine, the CDR3 spans 16 amino acids. The DNA shown is the 48-base CDR3, in frame from base 1. The germline V gene encodes CDR1 PRHDT and CDR2 FYEKMQ (reference sequence). From V the trimming removes 5 bases and from J it removes 7 bases, while the gene matches leave 11 bases of the junction unaccounted for. TCRbeta CDR3 regions were profiled with the immunoSEQ Assay using bias-controlled multiplex PCR amplification of genomic DNA. The original methods were these. To quantify the absolute abundance of each unique TCRbeta CDR3 region, the sequences were collapsed and filtered. Differential abundance was assessed using a binomial (Fisher-equivalent) model and a beta-binomial model in which time-dependent variance fitted from healthy donors was added. Clones with fewer than 5 combined templates were excluded, and clones with Benjamini-Hochberg FDR below 0.01 were called differentially abundant. Beta-binomial variance was modeled as a function of total template count across the two samples using the form v = (b*log(k)+a)^2. Sourced from immuneACCESS, this table was stored by TCRdb with only in-frame sequences that have V and J called. A share of the clones is absent; for the studies checked, an unresolved V gene accounts for under half, and the remainder has no known explanation. From that table come the V and J calls and clone size; the DNA was used to work out D and trimming. The sample table shows roughly 96,000 clones, and nearly 90% are seen once. Together, the top ten hold 5.5% to 7% of the sample.

This receptor chain uses TRBV13 and TRBJ2-3; 11 of the junction bases match TRBD1. This clonotype originated in a person aged 18 to 70 in good health. Material: blood. This receptor carries the CDR3 CASSPGDRGVGYTQYF. The DNA is as follows: TGTGCCAGCAGCCCAGGGGACAGGGGGGTTGGATATACGCAGTATTTT. Full variable domain (CDR3 extended with the reference TRBV13 and TRBJ2-3 proteins): AAGVIQSPRHLIKEKRETATLKCYPIPRHDTVYWYQQGPGQDPQFLISFYEKMQSDKGSIPDRFSAQQFSDYHSELNMSSLELGDSALYFCASSPGDRGVGYTQYFGPGTRLTVL.